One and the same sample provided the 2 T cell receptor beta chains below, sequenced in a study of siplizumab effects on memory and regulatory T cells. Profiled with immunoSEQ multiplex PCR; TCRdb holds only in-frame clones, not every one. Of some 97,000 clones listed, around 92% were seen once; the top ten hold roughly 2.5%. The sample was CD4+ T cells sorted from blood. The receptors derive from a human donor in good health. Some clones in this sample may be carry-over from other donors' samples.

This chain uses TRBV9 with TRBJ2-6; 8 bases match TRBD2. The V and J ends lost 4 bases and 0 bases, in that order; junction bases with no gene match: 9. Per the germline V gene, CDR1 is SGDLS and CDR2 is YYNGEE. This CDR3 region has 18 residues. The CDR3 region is CASSQRRGGGSGANVLTF. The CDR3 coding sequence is TGTGCCAGCAGCCAACGCCGGGGGGGCGGCTCTGGGGCCAACGTCCTGACTTTC. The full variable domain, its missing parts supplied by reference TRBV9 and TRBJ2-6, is DSGVTQTPKHLITATGQRVTLRCSPRSGDLSVYWYQQSLDQGLQFLIQYYNGEERAKGNILERFSAQQFPDLHSELNLSSLELGDSALYFCASSQRRGGGSGANVLTFGAGSRLTVL.

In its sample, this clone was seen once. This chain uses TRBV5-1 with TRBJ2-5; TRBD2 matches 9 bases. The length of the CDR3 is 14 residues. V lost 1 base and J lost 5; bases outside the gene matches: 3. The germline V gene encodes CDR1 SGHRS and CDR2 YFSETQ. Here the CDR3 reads CASSLQREAETQYF. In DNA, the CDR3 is TGCGCCAGCAGCTTGCAGCGGGAGGCGGAGACCCAGTACTTC.